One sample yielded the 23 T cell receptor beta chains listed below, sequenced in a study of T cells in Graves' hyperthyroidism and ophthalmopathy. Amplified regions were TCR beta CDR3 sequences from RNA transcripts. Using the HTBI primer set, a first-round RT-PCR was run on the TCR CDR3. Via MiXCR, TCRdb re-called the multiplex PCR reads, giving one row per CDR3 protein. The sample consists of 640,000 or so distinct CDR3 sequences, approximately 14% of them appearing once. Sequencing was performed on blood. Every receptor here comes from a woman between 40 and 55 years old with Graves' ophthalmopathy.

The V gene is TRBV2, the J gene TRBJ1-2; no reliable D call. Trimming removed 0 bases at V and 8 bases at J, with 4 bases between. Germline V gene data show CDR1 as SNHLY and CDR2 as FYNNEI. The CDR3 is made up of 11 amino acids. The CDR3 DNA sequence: TGTGCCAGCAGTGAAGCGCCCGGCTACACCTTC. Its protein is CASSEAPGYTF.

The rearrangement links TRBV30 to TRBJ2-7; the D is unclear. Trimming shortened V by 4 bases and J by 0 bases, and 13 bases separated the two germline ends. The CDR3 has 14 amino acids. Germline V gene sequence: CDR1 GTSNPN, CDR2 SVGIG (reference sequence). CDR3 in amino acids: CAWNGLEHSYEQYF. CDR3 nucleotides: TGTGCCTGGAATGGGCTAGAACACTCCTACGAGCAGTACTTC. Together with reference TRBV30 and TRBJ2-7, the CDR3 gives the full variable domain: SQTIHQWPATLVQPVGSPLSLECTVEGTSNPNLYWYRQAAGRGLQLLFYSVGIGQISSEVPQNLSASRPQDRQFILSSKKLLLSDSGFYLCAWNGLEHSYEQYFGPGTRLTVT.

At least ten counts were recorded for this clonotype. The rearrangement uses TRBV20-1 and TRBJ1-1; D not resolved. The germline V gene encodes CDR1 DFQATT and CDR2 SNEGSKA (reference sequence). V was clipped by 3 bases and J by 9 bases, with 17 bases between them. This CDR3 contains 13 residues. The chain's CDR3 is CSASNAGFNKAFF. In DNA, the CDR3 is TGCAGTGCTAGCAATGCGGGATTTAATAAAGCTTTCTTT.

The chain's CDR3 is CASSSEESSNQPQHF. The DNA of the CDR3 is TGTGCCAGCAGCTCAGAGGAATCTAGCAATCAGCCCCAGCATTTT. The chain couples TRBV7-8 to TRBJ1-5, with unresolved D. The germline CDR1 and CDR2 sequences are SGHVS and FQNEAQ. Trimming pared 4 bases from V and 0 bases from J, leaving 10 bases between. The CDR3 is 15 residues long.

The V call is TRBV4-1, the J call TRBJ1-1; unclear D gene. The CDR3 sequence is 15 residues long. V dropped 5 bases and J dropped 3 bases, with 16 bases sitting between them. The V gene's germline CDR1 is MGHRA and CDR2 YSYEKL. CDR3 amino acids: CASSATLGRHTEAFF. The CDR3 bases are TGCGCCAGCAGCGCCACCCTAGGGCGGCACACTGAAGCTTTCTTT.

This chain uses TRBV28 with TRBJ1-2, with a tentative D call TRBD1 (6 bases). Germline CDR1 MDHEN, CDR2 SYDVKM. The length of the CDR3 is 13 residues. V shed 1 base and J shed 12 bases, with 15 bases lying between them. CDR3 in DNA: TGTGCCAGCAGTTTATCGGGCAGGGGAAGAAACACCTTC. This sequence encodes CASSLSGRGRNTF.

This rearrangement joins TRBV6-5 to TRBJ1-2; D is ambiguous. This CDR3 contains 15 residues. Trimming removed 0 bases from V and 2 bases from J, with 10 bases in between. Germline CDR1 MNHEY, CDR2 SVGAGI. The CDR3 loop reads CASSYSGRRNYGYTF. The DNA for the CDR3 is TGTGCCAGCAGTTACTCGGGCAGACGGAACTATGGCTACACCTTC.

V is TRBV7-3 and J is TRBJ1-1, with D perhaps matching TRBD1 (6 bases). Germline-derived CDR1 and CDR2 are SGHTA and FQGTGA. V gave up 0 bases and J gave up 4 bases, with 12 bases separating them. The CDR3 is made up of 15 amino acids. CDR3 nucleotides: TGTGCCAGCAGCTTAACGCCAGGGGATGGCACTGAAGCTTTCTTT. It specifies CASSLTPGDGTEAFF.

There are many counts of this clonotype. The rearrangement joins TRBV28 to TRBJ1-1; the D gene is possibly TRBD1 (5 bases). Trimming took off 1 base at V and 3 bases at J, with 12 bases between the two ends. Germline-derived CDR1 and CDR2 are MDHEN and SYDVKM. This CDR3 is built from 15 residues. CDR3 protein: CASSLSSTGDTEAFF. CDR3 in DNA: TGTGCCAGCAGTTTATCTTCGACGGGGGACACTGAAGCTTTCTTT.

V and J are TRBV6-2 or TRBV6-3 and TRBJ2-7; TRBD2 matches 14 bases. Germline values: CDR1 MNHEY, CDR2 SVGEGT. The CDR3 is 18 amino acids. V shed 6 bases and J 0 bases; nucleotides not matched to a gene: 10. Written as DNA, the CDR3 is TGTGCCAGCAGCCCCGGGACTAGCGGGAGCTCGAGCTCCTACGAGCAGTACTTC. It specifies CASSPGTSGSSSSYEQYF.

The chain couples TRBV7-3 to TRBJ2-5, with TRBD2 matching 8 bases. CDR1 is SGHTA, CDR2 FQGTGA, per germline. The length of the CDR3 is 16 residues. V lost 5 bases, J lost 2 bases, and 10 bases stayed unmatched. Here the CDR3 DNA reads TGTGCCAGCAGCCCCCAAAGCGGGAGAGCACAAGAGACCCAGTACTTC. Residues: CASSPQSGRAQETQYF.

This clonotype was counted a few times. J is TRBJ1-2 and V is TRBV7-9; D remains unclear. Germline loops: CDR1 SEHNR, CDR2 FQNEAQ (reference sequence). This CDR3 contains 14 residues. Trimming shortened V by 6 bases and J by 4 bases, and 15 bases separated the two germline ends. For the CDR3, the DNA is TGTGCCAGCAGAAAGGTGAATCTAGGCTATGGCTACACCTTC. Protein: CASRKVNLGYGYTF.

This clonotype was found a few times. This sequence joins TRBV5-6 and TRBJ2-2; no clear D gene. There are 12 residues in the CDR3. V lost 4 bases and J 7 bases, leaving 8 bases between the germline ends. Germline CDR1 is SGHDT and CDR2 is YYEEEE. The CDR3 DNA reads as TGTGCCAGCAGCAACGAAGGCGGGGAGCTGTTTTTT. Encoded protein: CASSNEGGELFF.

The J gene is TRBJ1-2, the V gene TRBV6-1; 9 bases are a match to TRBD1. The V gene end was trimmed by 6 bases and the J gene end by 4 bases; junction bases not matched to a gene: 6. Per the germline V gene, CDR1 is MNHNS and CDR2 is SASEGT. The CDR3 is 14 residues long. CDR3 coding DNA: TGTGCCAGCAGGAACAGGGGGCTCGGCTATGGCTACACCTTC. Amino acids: CASRNRGLGYGYTF.

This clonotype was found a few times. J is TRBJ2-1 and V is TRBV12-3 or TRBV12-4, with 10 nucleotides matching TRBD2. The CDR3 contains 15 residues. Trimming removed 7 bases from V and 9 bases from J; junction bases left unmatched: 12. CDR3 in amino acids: CASTLMWASGGEQFF. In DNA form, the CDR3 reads TGTGCCAGCACCTTAATGTGGGCTAGCGGGGGTGAGCAGTTCTTC.

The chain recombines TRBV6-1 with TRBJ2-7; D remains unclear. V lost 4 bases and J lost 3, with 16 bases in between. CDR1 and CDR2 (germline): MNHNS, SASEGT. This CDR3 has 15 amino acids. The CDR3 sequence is CASSVRHSVDYEQYF. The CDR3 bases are TGTGCCAGCAGTGTCCGACACTCAGTAGACTACGAGCAGTACTTC.

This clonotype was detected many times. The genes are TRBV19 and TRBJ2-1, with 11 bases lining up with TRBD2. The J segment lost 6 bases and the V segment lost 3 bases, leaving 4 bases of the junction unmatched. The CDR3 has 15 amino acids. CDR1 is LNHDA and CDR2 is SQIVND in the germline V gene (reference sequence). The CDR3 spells CASSILSGRGNEQFF. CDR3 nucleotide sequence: TGTGCCAGTAGTATTCTTAGCGGGAGGGGCAATGAGCAGTTCTTC.

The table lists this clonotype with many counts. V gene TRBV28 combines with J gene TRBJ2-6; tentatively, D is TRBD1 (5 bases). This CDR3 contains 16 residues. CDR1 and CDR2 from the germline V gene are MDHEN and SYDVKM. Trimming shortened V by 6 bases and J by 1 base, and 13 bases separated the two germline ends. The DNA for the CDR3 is TGTGCCAGCAGCCCGCAGGGATCTTCTGGGGCCAACGTCCTGACTTTC. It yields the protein CASSPQGSSGANVLTF.

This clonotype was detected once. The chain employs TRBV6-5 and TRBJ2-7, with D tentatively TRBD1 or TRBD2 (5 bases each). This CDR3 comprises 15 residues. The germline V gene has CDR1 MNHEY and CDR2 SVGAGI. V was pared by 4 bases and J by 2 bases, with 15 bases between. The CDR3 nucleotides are TGTGCCAGCAGTTTAAGACACCAGGGACCCTACGAGCAGTACTTC. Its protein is CASSLRHQGPYEQYF.

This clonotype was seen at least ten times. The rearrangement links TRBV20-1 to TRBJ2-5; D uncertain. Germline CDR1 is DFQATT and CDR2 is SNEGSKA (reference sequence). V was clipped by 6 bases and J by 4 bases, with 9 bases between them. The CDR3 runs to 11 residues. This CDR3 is CSALTRETQYF. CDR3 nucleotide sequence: TGCAGTGCCTTGACCCGAGAGACCCAGTACTTC.

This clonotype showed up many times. In nucleotides, the CDR3 is TGTGCCACCAGTGATGGTTTGGAGACCCAGTACTTC. It yields the protein CATSDGLETQYF. The chain joins TRBV24-1 to TRBJ2-5, with no clear D. V lost 3 bases, J lost 5 bases, and 6 bases lay in between. Germline CDR1 KGHDR, CDR2 SFDVKD. The CDR3 is 12 residues long.

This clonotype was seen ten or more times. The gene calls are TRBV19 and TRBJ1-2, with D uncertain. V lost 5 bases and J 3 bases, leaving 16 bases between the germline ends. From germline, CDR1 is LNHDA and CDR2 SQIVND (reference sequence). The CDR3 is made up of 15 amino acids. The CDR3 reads CASSSLDPLDYGYTF. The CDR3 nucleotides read TGTGCCAGTAGTTCTCTCGATCCTTTGGACTATGGCTACACCTTC.

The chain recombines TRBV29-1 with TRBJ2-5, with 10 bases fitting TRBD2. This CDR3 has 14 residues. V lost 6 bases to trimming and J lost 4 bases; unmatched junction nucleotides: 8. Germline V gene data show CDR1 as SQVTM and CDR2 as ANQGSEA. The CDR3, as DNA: TGCAGCGTCTTTTTACTAGCGGGACGAGAGACCCAGTACTTC. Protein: CSVFLLAGRETQYF. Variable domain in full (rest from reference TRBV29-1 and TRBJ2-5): SAVISQKPSRDICQRGTSLTIQCQVDSQVTMMFWYRQQPGQSLTLIATANQGSEATYESGFVIDKFPISRPNLTFSTLTVSNMSPEDSSIYLCSVFLLAGRETQYFGPGTRLLVL.